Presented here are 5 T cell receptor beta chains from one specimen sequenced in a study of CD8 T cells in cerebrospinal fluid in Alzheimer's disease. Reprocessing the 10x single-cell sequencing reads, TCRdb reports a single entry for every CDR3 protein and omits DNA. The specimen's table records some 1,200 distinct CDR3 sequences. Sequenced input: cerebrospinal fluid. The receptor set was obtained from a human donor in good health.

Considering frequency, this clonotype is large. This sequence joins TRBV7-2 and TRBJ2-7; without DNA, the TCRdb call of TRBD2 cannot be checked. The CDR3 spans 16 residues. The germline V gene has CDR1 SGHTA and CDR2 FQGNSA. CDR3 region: CASTQWGRGGLYEQYF. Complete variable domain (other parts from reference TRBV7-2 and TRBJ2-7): GAGVSQSPSNKVTEKGKDVELRCDPISGHTALYWYRQSLGQGLEFLIYFQGNSAPDKSGLPSDRFSAERTGGSVSTLTIQRTQQEDSAVYLCASTQWGRGGLYEQYFGPGTRLTVT.

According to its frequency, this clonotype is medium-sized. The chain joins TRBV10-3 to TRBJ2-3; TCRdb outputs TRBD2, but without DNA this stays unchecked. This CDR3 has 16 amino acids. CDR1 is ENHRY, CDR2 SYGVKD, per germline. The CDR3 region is CATGPGTSGRADTQYF.

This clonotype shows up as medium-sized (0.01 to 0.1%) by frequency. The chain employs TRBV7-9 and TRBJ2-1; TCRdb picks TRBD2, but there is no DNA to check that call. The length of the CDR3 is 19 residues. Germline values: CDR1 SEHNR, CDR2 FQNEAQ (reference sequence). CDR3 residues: CASSLPPGLAGGRYNEQFF.

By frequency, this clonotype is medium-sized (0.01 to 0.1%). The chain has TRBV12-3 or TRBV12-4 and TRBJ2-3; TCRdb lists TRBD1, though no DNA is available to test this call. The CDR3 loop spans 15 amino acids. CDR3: CASSLTGAITDTQYF.

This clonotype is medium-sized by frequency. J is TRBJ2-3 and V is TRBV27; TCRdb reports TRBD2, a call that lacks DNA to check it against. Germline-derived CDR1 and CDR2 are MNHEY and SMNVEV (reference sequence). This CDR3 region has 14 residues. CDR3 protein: CASSLGLAGYPQYF.